Listed below are T cell receptor beta chains from one sample, sequenced in a study of vaccination and CD4 T cells after COVID-19. These receptors lack a known antigen. TCRdb analysed the PCR reads with MiXCR anew, one entry per CDR3 protein. The sample holds about 20,000 distinct CDR3 sequences, around half seen once. The sample comprised CD4+ T cells from blood, cultured in vitro. The receptors were sampled from a human donor who had recovered from COVID-19. CDR3s include the opening cysteine and the closing phenylalanine or tryptophan. The D gene is left open where the match is weak. Clone sizes are given selectively: once, few, many, or a class where the clone is expanded.

abundance	v_gene	j_gene	d_gene	CDR3aa	CDR3nt
once	TRBV19	TRBJ2-1	-	CASSTRGEQFF	TGTGCCAGTAGTACCAGGGGTGAGCAGTTCTTC
-	TRBV11-2	TRBJ2-7	-	CASSLDGGYASYEQYF	TGTGCCAGCAGCTTAGATGGGGGCTACGCCTCCTACGAGCAGTACTTC
once	TRBV7-9	TRBJ1-2	TRBD1	CASSLAGTGRSYTF	TGTGCCAGCAGCTTAGCAGGGACAGGGCGTAGCTACACCTTC
-	TRBV6-1	TRBJ2-5	-	CASSEGDSRETQYF	TGTGCCAGCAGTGAAGGTGACAGCCGAGAGACCCAGTACTTC
-	TRBV15	TRBJ2-3	TRBD2	CATSRDELAALGTDTQYF	TGTGCCACCAGCAGAGATGAACTAGCGGCCCTGGGGACAGATACGCAGTATTTT
-	TRBV2	TRBJ1-2	-	CASSPGTLGRYTF	TGTGCCAGCAGCCCCGGGACCCTTGGGCGCTACACCTTC
-	TRBV29-1	TRBJ2-5	TRBD2	CSGGLAGAGETQYF	TGCAGCGGTGGGCTAGCGGGGGCCGGAGAGACCCAGTACTTC
few	TRBV7-2	TRBJ1-2	-	CASSVTGTLANYGYTF	TGTGCCAGCAGCGTAACCGGGACACTAGCTAACTATGGCTACACCTTC
-	TRBV19	TRBJ2-5	-	CASSSAGTPMGETQYF	TGTGCCAGTAGTTCGGCCGGGACTCCAATGGGAGAGACCCAGTACTTC
few	TRBV20-1	TRBJ2-7	-	CSARDNRGIYEQYF	TGCAGTGCTAGAGATAATCGGGGAATCTACGAGCAGTACTTC
few	TRBV7-6	TRBJ2-7	TRBD2	CASSLGSNSGNEDEQYF	TGTGCCAGCAGCCTAGGGTCTAATAGCGGGAATGAAGACGAGCAGTACTTC
-	TRBV2	TRBJ1-5	-	CASSERQGGNQPQHF	TGTGCCAGCAGTGAGAGGCAGGGCGGCAATCAGCCCCAGCATTTT
-	TRBV12-3/TRBV12-4	TRBJ2-1	-	CASSTGAPLYNEQFF	TGTGCCAGCAGTACGGGAGCCCCCCTCTACAATGAGCAGTTCTTC
-	TRBV2	TRBJ1-6	-	CASSTNTDSPLHF	TGTGCCAGCAGTACCAACACGGATTCACCCCTCCACTTT
-	TRBV20-1	TRBJ2-7	TRBD2	CSALAGGVNEQYF	TGCAGTGCTTTAGCGGGAGGGGTGAACGAGCAGTACTTC
-	TRBV19	TRBJ1-1	TRBD1	CASTSDREASTEAFF	TGTGCCAGTACCTCGGACAGGGAAGCGAGCACTGAAGCTTTCTTT
-	TRBV11-2	TRBJ2-7	TRBD2	CASRRLADLLYEQYF	TGTGCCAGCAGACGCCTAGCGGACCTCCTATACGAGCAGTACTTC
-	TRBV2	TRBJ1-6	-	CASFRLQGSPLHF	TGTGCCAGCTTCCGACTCCAGGGGTCACCCCTCCACTTT
-	TRBV5-4	TRBJ2-7	-	CASSRGEKSYEQYF	TGTGCCAGCAGCCGAGGGGAGAAGTCCTACGAGCAGTACTTC
once	TRBV18	TRBJ1-6	TRBD1	CASSPGTGNSPLHF	TGTGCCAGCTCACCAGGGACAGGGAATTCACCCCTCCACTTT
-	TRBV7-9	TRBJ1-1	TRBD1	CASRPGTENTEAFF	TGTGCCAGCAGGCCGGGGACAGAGAACACTGAAGCTTTCTTT
-	TRBV12-3/TRBV12-4	TRBJ2-5	-	CASSVGLGGLQETQYF	TGTGCCAGCAGCGTAGGTTTGGGGGGGCTCCAAGAGACCCAGTACTTC
-	TRBV11-2	TRBJ2-1	-	CASSFYSVAKSYNEQFF	TGTGCCAGCAGCTTCTATTCAGTAGCGAAATCCTACAATGAGCAGTTCTTC
-	TRBV20-1	TRBJ1-5	-	CSATPGSGVNQPQHF	TGCAGTGCTACCCCGGGCTCGGGGGTCAATCAGCCCCAGCATTTT
-	TRBV27	TRBJ2-3	-	CASSPYRGGTDTQYF	TGTGCCAGCAGTCCTTACCGCGGTGGCACAGATACGCAGTATTTT
-	TRBV7-2	TRBJ1-1	-	CASSLGQAEAFF	TGTGCCAGCAGCTTAGGACAGGCGGAAGCTTTCTTT
few	TRBV11-3	TRBJ2-5	TRBD2	CASSPGLAGGYQETQYF	TGTGCCAGCAGCCCAGGACTAGCGGGGGGGTACCAAGAGACCCAGTACTTC
-	TRBV12-3/TRBV12-4	TRBJ1-1	-	CASSLGSDSLNTEAFF	TGTGCCAGCAGTTTAGGGTCCGACAGTTTGAACACTGAAGCTTTCTTT
few	TRBV11-3	TRBJ1-2	-	CASSLEGRGGNYGYTF	TGTGCCAGCAGCTTAGAGGGGAGAGGGGGTAACTATGGCTACACCTTC
-	TRBV6-2/TRBV6-3	TRBJ2-2	-	CASSYSRATNTGELFF	TGTGCCAGCAGTTACTCGAGAGCTACGAACACCGGGGAGCTGTTTTTT
-	TRBV5-4	TRBJ1-2	-	CASSSPRADFGYTF	TGTGCCAGCAGCTCCCCTCGGGCAGACTTTGGCTACACCTTC
-	TRBV7-2	TRBJ2-3	TRBD2	CASSSSAGDTDTQYF	TGTGCCAGCAGCTCCTCAGCGGGAGACACAGATACGCAGTATTTT
few	TRBV20-1	TRBJ1-2	TRBD1	CSARETGSYGYTF	TGCAGTGCTAGAGAGACAGGGAGCTATGGCTACACCTTC
-	TRBV20-1	TRBJ2-3	TRBD2	CSASTTSGSWADTQYF	TGCAGTGCTAGTACGACTAGCGGGAGTTGGGCAGATACGCAGTATTTT
-	TRBV21-1	TRBJ2-7	-	CASSTPGLAGELSYEQYF	TGTGCCAGCAGCACACCGGGACTAGCGGGAGAGTTGTCCTACGAGCAGTACTTC
few	TRBV20-1	TRBJ2-5	-	CSASGGQETQYF	TGCAGTGCTAGCGGGGGACAAGAGACCCAGTACTTC
few	TRBV7-2	TRBJ2-2	-	CASSWLGQGSPGELFF	TGTGCCAGCAGCTGGCTGGGGCAGGGTAGCCCCGGGGAGCTGTTTTTT
-	TRBV6-2/TRBV6-3	TRBJ1-2	-	CASSPPQKTGYGYTF	TGTGCCAGCAGCCCCCCCCAGAAAACGGGCTATGGCTACACCTTC
-	TRBV20-1	TRBJ1-2	-	CSASDGSGYTF	TGCAGTGCTTCTGACGGTTCCGGCTACACCTTC
few	TRBV7-2	TRBJ2-2	-	CASSLELVFTGELFF	TGTGCCAGCAGCTTAGAACTAGTTTTCACCGGGGAGCTGTTTTTT
-	TRBV28	TRBJ1-6	-	CASSLPGQGYNSPLHF	TGTGCCAGCAGTCTACCTGGGCAGGGTTATAATTCACCCCTCCACTTT
-	TRBV7-2	TRBJ2-7	TRBD2	CASSSRTAGIRHEQYF	TGTGCCAGCAGCTCCCGTACAGCGGGAATTAGGCACGAGCAGTACTTC
-	TRBV11-1	TRBJ1-1	-	CASSLGQYRGLNTEAFF	TGTGCCAGCAGCTTAGGCCAGTATCGGGGATTGAACACTGAAGCTTTCTTT
-	TRBV6-1	TRBJ1-5	-	CASSEVRNQPQHF	TGTGCCAGCAGTGAAGTCAGGAATCAGCCCCAGCATTTT
-	TRBV7-2	TRBJ2-3	-	CASSPTTDTQYF	TGTGCCAGCAGCCCTACTACAGATACGCAGTATTTT
-	TRBV6-1	TRBJ1-3	TRBD1	CASSRITGDSTGNTIYF	TGTGCCAGCAGTCGGATCACAGGGGATTCGACTGGAAACACCATATATTTT
-	TRBV10-3	TRBJ2-3	-	CAITRAASIDTQYF	TGTGCCATCACGAGGGCCGCATCCATCGATACGCAGTATTTT
-	TRBV6-1	TRBJ2-1	TRBD1	CASTRGTGGGDEQFF	TGTGCCAGCACTAGAGGGACAGGGGGCGGCGATGAGCAGTTCTTC
few	TRBV7-2	TRBJ2-3	-	CASSLEAEDTQYF	TGTGCCAGCAGCTTAGAGGCGGAGGATACGCAGTATTTT